This T cell receptor (beta chain) was retrieved from a study of post-analysis software for immune sequencing data. General observations from the study: F measure grouped same-batch samples tightly together. In patients, TRBV5-6, TRBV5-1 and TRBV20-1 belonged to roughly 5 TRBV segments found more frequently than in controls.

A remark on this clonotype: What it binds is unknown. An end of the junction differs from the germline gene, which may be a read error.

CDR1 and CDR2 (germline): SGHRS, YFSETQ. The CDR3 runs 14 residues. The TCR beta cDNA libraries carried unique molecular identifiers. It was from roughly 1.1 to 9.2 million T cells that some 500,000 cDNA molecules came. TCRdb ran MiXCR on the PCR reads and lists one entry per CDR3 protein. The sample has 380,000 or so distinct CDR3 sequences, roughly 36% seen once; the top ten hold around an eighth. Sequencing was carried out using blood. The chain uses TRBV5-1 and TRBJ2-1; possibly TRBD2 for D (6 bases). The sequence derives from a girl aged 5 to 17 with multiple sclerosis. The CDR3 here is CAGSFGTLGGEQFF. DNA of the CDR3: TGCGCCGGCAGCTTCGGGACCCTTGGGGGGGAGCAGTTCTTC.